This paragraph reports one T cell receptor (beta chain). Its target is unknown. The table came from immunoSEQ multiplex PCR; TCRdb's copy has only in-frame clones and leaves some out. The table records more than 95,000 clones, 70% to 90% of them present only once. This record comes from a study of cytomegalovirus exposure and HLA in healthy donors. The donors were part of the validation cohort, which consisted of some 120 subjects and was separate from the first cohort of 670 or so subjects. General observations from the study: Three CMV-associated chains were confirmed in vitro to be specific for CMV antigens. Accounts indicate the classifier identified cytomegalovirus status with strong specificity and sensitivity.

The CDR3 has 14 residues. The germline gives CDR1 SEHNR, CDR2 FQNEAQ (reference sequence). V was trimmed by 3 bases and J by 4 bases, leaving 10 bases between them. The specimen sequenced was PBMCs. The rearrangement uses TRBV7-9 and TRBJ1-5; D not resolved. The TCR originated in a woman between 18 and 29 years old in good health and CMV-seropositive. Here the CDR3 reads CASSFGEPNQPQHF. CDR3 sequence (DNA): TGTGCCAGCAGCTTTGGGGAGCCAAATCAGCCCCAGCATTTT.